These 5 T cell receptor beta chains were all obtained from the same sample, sequenced in a study of technical replicates of blood from a few donors. Profiling relied on immunoSEQ multiplex PCR, and the TCRdb table lists in-frame clones only, not all of them. The profile covers tens of thousands of clones, with around 97% appearing a single time and roughly 0.2% taken by the ten largest. The sample taken for sequencing was T cells isolated from PBMCs. Receptors originate from a human donor in good health.

This rearrangement joins TRBV28 to TRBJ2-1; D perhaps matches TRBD2 (6 bases). The CDR3 is 14 residues long. CDR1 and CDR2 from the germline V gene are MDHEN and SYDVKM. The ends were cut back, 3 bases at V and 5 bases at J, with 11 bases in the middle. This chain's CDR3 is CASSFPSGDNEQFF. The CDR3 DNA sequence: TGTGCCAGCAGTTTCCCTTCGGGGGACAATGAGCAGTTCTTC.

This clone was detected only once. The V gene is TRBV30, the J gene TRBJ1-6; D may be TRBD1 (5 bases). Per germline, CDR1 GTSNPN and CDR2 SVGIG (reference sequence). The V and J ends lost 0 bases and 11 bases respectively, with 14 bases between them. The CDR3 extends over 14 amino acids. The CDR3: CAWSVERGLTPLHF. The CDR3 region has the DNA TGTGCCTGGAGTGTAGAAAGGGGTCTGACACCCCTCCACTTT.

The chain's CDR3 is CASSLDLSGPYEQYF. DNA for the CDR3: TGTGCCAGCAGCTTGGATCTTAGCGGACCCTACGAGCAGTACTTC. V and J are TRBV5-4 and TRBJ2-7, with TRBD2 as a possible D gene (6 bases). This CDR3 spans 15 amino acids. The V gene lost 0 bases and the J gene lost 2 bases, with 12 bases spanning the gap. Germline V gene data show CDR1 as SGHNT and CDR2 as YYREEE (reference sequence). Looking up the rest from reference TRBV5-4 and TRBJ2-7 gives the full variable domain: ETGVTQSPTHLIKTRGQQVTLRCSSQSGHNTVSWYQQALGQGPQFIFQYYREEENGRGNFPPRFSGLQFPNYSSELNVNALELDDSALYLCASSLDLSGPYEQYFGPGTRLTVT.

This sequence joins TRBV6-4 and TRBJ2-6, with 7 bases lining up with TRBD2. The V gene end was trimmed by 5 bases and the J gene end by 0 bases; junction bases not matched to a gene: 4. This CDR3 region has 16 residues. Germline CDR1 reads MRHNA; CDR2 reads SNTAGT. The CDR3, as DNA: TGTGCCAGCAGTCCAGGGACTACCTCTGGGGCCAACGTCCTGACTTTC. Protein: CASSPGTTSGANVLTF.

This clone showed up just once. The chain recombines TRBV5-1 with TRBJ2-7; possibly TRBD2 for D (6 bases). The germline V gene encodes CDR1 SGHRS and CDR2 YFSETQ. The CDR3 extends over 14 amino acids. Trimming cost V 0 bases and J 3 bases, with 10 bases left between them. The CDR3 sequence: CASSLEDYLYEQYF. The CDR3 DNA reads TGCGCCAGCAGCTTGGAGGACTATCTCTACGAGCAGTACTTC.